This T cell receptor (beta chain) was sequenced in a study of T-cell reconstitution after alpha-beta-depleted transplantation in children. This clonotype was seen only a few times. For TCRbeta, the library was prepared with unique molecular identifiers. TCRdb independently ran MiXCR on the PCR reads; one entry per CDR3 protein. This table has about 270,000 distinct CDR3 sequences, over 8% appearing once. Germline CDR1 is LGHNT and CDR2 is FRNRAP. The CDR3 covers 13 residues. Between the trimmed V and J ends, which lost 3 bases and 2 bases, there was a span of 6 bases. The V call is TRBV12-5, the J call TRBJ2-3; D may be TRBD1 or TRBD2 (5 bases each). The clonotype originates from a human donor who donated a stem cell graft to a child with SCID. Sequencing used PBMCs from the stem cell graft donor, obtained from the stem cell graft. DNA of the CDR3: TGTGCTAGTGGTTTCGGGGCCACAGATACGCAGTATTTT. The encoded protein is CASGFGATDTQYF.